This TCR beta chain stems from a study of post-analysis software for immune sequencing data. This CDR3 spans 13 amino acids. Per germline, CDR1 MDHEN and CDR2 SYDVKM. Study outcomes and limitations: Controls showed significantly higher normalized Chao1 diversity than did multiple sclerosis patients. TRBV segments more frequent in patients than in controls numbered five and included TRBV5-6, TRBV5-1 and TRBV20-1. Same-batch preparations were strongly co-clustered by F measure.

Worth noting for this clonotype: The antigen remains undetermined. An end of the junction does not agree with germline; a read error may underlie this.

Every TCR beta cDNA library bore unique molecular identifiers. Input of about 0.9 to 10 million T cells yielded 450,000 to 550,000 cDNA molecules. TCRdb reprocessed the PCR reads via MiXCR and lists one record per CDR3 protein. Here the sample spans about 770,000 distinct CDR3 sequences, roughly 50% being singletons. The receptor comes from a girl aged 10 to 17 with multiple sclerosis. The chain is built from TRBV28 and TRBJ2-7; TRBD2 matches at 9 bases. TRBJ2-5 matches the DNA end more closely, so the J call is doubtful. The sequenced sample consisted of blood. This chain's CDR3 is CAGSRTSVETQYF. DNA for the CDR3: TGTGCCGGCAGTCGGACTAGCGTGGAGACCCAGTACTTC.